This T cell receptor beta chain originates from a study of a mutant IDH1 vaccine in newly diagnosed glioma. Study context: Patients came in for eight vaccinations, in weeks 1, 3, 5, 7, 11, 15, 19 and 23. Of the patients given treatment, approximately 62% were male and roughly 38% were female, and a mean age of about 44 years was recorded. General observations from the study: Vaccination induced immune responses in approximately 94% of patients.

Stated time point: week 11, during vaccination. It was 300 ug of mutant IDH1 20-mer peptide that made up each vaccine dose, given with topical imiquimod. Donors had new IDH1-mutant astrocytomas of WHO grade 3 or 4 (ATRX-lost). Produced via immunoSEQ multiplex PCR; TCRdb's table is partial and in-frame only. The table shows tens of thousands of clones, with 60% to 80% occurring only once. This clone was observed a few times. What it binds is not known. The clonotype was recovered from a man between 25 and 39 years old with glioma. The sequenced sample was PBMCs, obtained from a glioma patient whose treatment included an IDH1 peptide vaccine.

CDR3: CASSTLHSGLAFF. In DNA form, the CDR3 reads TGTGCCAGCAGTACCCTCCACTCGGGGTTAGCTTTCTTT. The chain links TRBV28 to TRBJ1-1; the D is unclear. The length of the CDR3 is 13 residues. Germline values: CDR1 MDHEN, CDR2 SYDVKM. V was clipped by 5 bases and J by 10 bases, with 17 bases between them.